This is a list of T cell receptor beta chains from one sample in a study of identical twins. Via MiXCR, TCRdb re-called the 5' RACE reads, giving one row per CDR3 protein. This table holds approximately 670,000 distinct CDR3 sequences, around 6% found once. Sequenced: naive T cells sorted from blood. Every receptor here comes from a man between 18 and 29 years old in good health. The CDR3 runs from the conserved cysteine through the conserved F or W. A D gene is named only where the DNA matches it firmly. Rows give clone size only sometimes, using once, few, many, or a class for an expanded clone.

TRBV6-2/TRBV6-3	TRBJ2-5	TRBD2	15	few	CASSYAGDGPETQYF	TGTGCCAGCAGTTACGCGGGAGACGGCCCAGAGACCCAGTACTTC
TRBV29-1	TRBJ2-1	.	11	.	CSVESDNEQFF	TGCAGCGTTGAAAGCGACAATGAGCAGTTCTTC
TRBV3-1	TRBJ1-1	.	15	.	CASSQLADSNTEAFF	TGTGCCAGCAGCCAACTTGCGGACAGCAACACTGAAGCTTTCTTT
TRBV9	TRBJ2-3	TRBD2	15	.	CASSGRTSNTDTQYF	TGTGCCAGCAGCGGACGGACTAGTAACACAGATACGCAGTATTTT
TRBV29-1	TRBJ1-2	.	10	.	CSVDGRPLRF	TGCAGCGTTGACGGCAGGCCCTTAAGATTC
TRBV2	TRBJ2-1	.	14	many	CASTTPGLNNEQFF	TGTGCCAGCACAACTCCGGGACTCAACAATGAGCAGTTCTTC
TRBV20-1	TRBJ1-1	.	14	few	CSARDARGNTEAFF	TGCAGTGCTAGAGACGCAAGGGGTAACACTGAAGCTTTCTTT
TRBV5-1	TRBJ2-1	.	16	many	CASSLRQPTNYNEQFF	TGCGCCAGCAGCTTGCGTCAGCCCACGAATTACAATGAGCAGTTCTTC
TRBV27	TRBJ2-3	.	15	many	CASRDRQRSTDTQYF	TGTGCCAGCAGAGACCGACAGCGTAGCACAGATACGCAGTATTTT
TRBV15	TRBJ2-7	TRBD2	17	many	CATSRGGLADRSYEQYF	TGTGCCACCAGCAGAGGAGGACTAGCTGATCGCTCCTACGAGCAGTACTTC
TRBV12-3/TRBV12-4	TRBJ2-2	.	16	many	CASSFIRPHHTGELFF	TGTGCCAGCAGCTTTATTCGACCCCACCACACCGGGGAGCTGTTTTTT
TRBV11-2	TRBJ2-3	.	17	.	CASSLRLREMGTDTQYF	TGTGCCAGCAGCTTGAGGTTACGGGAGATGGGCACAGATACGCAGTATTTT
TRBV28	TRBJ1-1	.	14	.	CASSSRALNTEAFF	TGTGCCAGCAGTTCCCGGGCCTTAAATACTGAAGCTTTCTTT
TRBV6-5	TRBJ2-3	.	13	.	CASSYGPRDIQYF	TGTGCCAGCAGTTACGGCCCCCGTGACATCCAGTATTTT
TRBV6-2/TRBV6-3	TRBJ2-5	.	11	many	CASSISGTQYF	TGTGCCAGCAGTATATCTGGGACCCAGTACTTC
TRBV30	TRBJ2-5	TRBD2	15	.	CAWSVFSGRGETQYF	TGTGCCTGGAGTGTTTTTAGCGGGAGAGGAGAGACCCAGTACTTC
TRBV6-2/TRBV6-3	TRBJ2-1	TRBD2	18	.	CASTPGLAGGSSYNEQFF	TGTGCCAGCACCCCGGGACTAGCGGGGGGAAGCTCCTACAATGAGCAGTTCTTC
TRBV28	TRBJ1-5	.	10	few	CASSGTIKHF	TGTGCCAGCAGTGGGACAATCAAGCATTTT
TRBV20-1	TRBJ1-2	.	16	few	CSAKIVPGSPNYGYTF	TGCAGTGCGAAGATTGTCCCGGGGTCACCTAACTATGGCTACACCTTC
TRBV6-1	TRBJ1-5	.	14	.	CASSEVDGMQPQHF	TGTGCCAGCAGTGAAGTCGATGGGATGCAGCCCCAGCATTTT
TRBV12-3/TRBV12-4	TRBJ1-2	TRBD1	14	many	CASSGQGANYGYTF	TGTGCCAGCAGCGGACAGGGAGCTAACTATGGCTACACCTTC
TRBV14	TRBJ1-5	TRBD1	15	few	CASSQGQSANQPQHF	TGTGCCAGCAGCCAGGGACAGTCAGCCAATCAGCCCCAGCATTTT
TRBV5-1	TRBJ2-7	TRBD2	20	.	CASSLYGPRTSGIAFNEQYF	TGCGCCAGCAGCTTGTATGGCCCCAGGACTAGCGGGATTGCATTCAACGAGCAGTACTTC
TRBV5-1	TRBJ1-5	TRBD1	15	many	CASSLNTGERQPQHF	TGCGCCAGCAGCTTGAATACAGGGGAGCGGCAGCCCCAGCATTTT
TRBV5-1	TRBJ1-2	.	14	few	CASSLALNAVDYTF	TGCGCCAGCAGCTTGGCCCTCAATGCCGTTGACTACACCTTC
TRBV20-1	TRBJ1-1	TRBD1	14	few	CSARDDRVGTEAFF	TGCAGTGCTAGAGACGACAGGGTTGGGACTGAAGCTTTCTTT
TRBV7-3	TRBJ1-1	.	14	many	CASSLRSSNTEAFF	TGTGCCAGCAGCCTCCGATCTTCGAACACTGAAGCTTTCTTT
TRBV29-1	TRBJ2-6	.	18	.	CSVDADGNIPSGANVLTF	TGCAGCGTTGATGCCGACGGAAACATCCCGTCTGGGGCCAACGTCCTGACTTTC
TRBV12-3/TRBV12-4	TRBJ2-5	.	14	few	CASSLRGDGETQYF	TGTGCCAGCAGTTTGAGAGGGGATGGGGAGACCCAGTACTTC
TRBV29-1	TRBJ2-7	.	13	few	CSVESGGSYEQYF	TGCAGCGTTGAGTCAGGAGGTTCCTACGAGCAGTACTTC
TRBV5-1	TRBJ1-5	.	15	many	CASSLGGTDYQPQHF	TGCGCCAGCAGCTTGGGCGGGACGGATTATCAGCCCCAGCATTTT
TRBV29-1	TRBJ2-7	TRBD2	14	many	CSAGAGTSGYEQYF	TGCAGCGCTGGAGCCGGGACTAGCGGTTACGAGCAGTACTTC
TRBV12-3/TRBV12-4	TRBJ1-1	.	14	few	CASSSTHRNTEAFF	TGTGCCAGCAGCTCCACGCACAGGAACACTGAAGCTTTCTTT
TRBV20-1	TRBJ2-3	TRBD2	15	few	CSARGAGVTADTQYF	TGCAGTGCTAGAGGGGCGGGAGTGACCGCAGATACGCAGTATTTT
TRBV14	TRBJ1-1	TRBD1	17	few	CASSRDRGPSMNTEAFF	TGTGCCAGCAGCCGCGACAGGGGGCCCTCCATGAACACTGAAGCTTTCTTT